The source of this T cell receptor (beta chain) is a study of T cells after yellow fever vaccination. Study context: It was SMART-Seq v4 Ultra Low Input that prepared the fractions with low cell numbers. The study, taken as a whole, reports: The study noted that FACS-sorted repertoires could contain abundant clonotypes contaminating from the bulk population.

This clonotype was seen at least ten times. Its antigen is currently unknown. Germline V gene sequence: CDR1 MNHNS, CDR2 SASEGT. The CDR3 spans 14 residues. Trimming stripped 7 bases from V and 0 bases from J, with 12 bases between. Researchers made TCR cDNA using 5'RACE template switching, and this step added a universal primer site and UMIs. MiXCR, applied by TCRdb to the 5' RACE reads, yields one record per CDR3 protein. The sample consists of roughly 79,000 distinct CDR3 sequences, around 7.8% of them appearing once. This clonotype was sampled from a man aged 18 to 29 who received the YFV17D yellow fever vaccine. The specimen was CD8+ T cells sorted from PBMCs, collected roughly 10 days after the first yellow fever vaccination. The J gene is TRBJ1-2, the V gene TRBV6-1, with no clear D. The CDR3 reads CASTLDPTNYGYTF. The CDR3 coding sequence is TGTGCCAGCACCCTAGACCCGACTAACTATGGCTACACCTTC.